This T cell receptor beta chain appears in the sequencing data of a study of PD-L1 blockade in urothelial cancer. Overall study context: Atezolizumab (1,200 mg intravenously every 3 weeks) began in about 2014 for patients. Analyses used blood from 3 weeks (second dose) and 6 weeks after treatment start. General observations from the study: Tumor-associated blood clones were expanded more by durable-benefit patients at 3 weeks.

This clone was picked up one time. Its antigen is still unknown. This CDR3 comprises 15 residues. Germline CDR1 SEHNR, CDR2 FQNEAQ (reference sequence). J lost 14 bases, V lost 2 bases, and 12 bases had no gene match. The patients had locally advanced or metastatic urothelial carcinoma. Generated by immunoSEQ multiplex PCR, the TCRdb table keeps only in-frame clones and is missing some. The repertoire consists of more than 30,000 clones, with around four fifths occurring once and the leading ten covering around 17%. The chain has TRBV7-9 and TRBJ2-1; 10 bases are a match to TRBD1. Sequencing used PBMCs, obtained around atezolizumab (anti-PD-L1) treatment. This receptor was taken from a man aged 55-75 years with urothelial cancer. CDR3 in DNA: TGTGCCAGCAGCTTAAGACAGGGGGCTTTAGGCAGCGAGTTCTTC. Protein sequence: CASSLRQGALGSEFF.